The 17 T cell receptor beta chains in this list originate from one sample, sequenced in a study of blood T cell repertoires in COVID-19. Using immunoSEQ multiplex PCR, the repertoire was profiled, and TCRdb retains in-frame clones only, with some absent. The table has approximately 300,000 clones, roughly 90% seen once. Source material: peripheral blood. These receptors were obtained from a woman in her thirties with COVID-19, enrolled during active disease.

This chain links TRBV19 with TRBJ1-1; 8 positions match TRBD1. V was pared by 10 bases and J by 1 base, with 5 bases of the junction left unmatched. The CDR3 spans 13 residues. CDR1 and CDR2 (germline): LNHDA, SQIVND (reference sequence). The CDR3, as DNA: TGTGCCACCAACACAGGGGGGAACACTGAAGCTTTCTTT. It translates to CATNTGGNTEAFF.

This clone came up a few times. The gene calls are TRBV11-3 and TRBJ2-1; tentatively, D is TRBD2 (6 bases). CDR3 length: 16 amino acids. Trimming removed 7 bases from V and 3 bases from J, with 19 bases in between. CDR1 is SGHNT, CDR2 YENEEA, per germline. The CDR3 nucleotides are TGTGCCAGCACCCAAGCGATGGGGGGTTACTACAATGAGCAGTTCTTC. Protein sequence: CASTQAMGGYYNEQFF.

The chain recombines TRBV7-3 with TRBJ2-2; 7 bases match TRBD2. V lost 4 bases, J lost 6 bases, and 8 bases stayed unmatched. This CDR3 region has 15 residues. The germline gives CDR1 SGHTA, CDR2 FQGTGA. The CDR3 coding sequence is TGTGCCAGCAGCTCCCAACGACTAGCCTCCGGGGAGCTGTTTTTT. It translates to CASSSQRLASGELFF.

The chain is built from TRBV27 and TRBJ2-3; TRBD2 matches at 7 bases. The CDR3 spans 17 residues. V dropped 4 bases and J dropped 3; count of bases not matched to a gene: 13. Germline V gene data show CDR1 as MNHEY and CDR2 as SMNVEV (reference sequence). CDR3 bases: TGTGCCAGCAGTTCCCGCTCGGCTCTAGCGGCGACAGATACGCAGTATTTT. Its protein is CASSSRSALAATDTQYF.

The chain employs TRBV12-3 or TRBV12-4 and TRBJ2-7; 9 nucleotides agree with TRBD2. CDR3 length: 13 residues. The V segment lost 1 base and the J segment 9 bases; nucleotides outside the gene matches: 4. The CDR3 DNA reads TGTGCCAGCAGTTTAGGGACTAGCGTAGGGCAGTACTTC. It encodes CASSLGTSVGQYF.

This chain connects TRBV19 to TRBJ2-1; D might be TRBD2 (6 bases). There are 16 residues in the CDR3. V lost 0 bases and J lost 4, with 13 bases in between. The V gene's germline CDR1 is LNHDA and CDR2 SQIVND (reference sequence). The CDR3 is CASSIDQLAFYNEQFF. The DNA of the CDR3 is TGTGCCAGTAGTATAGATCAACTAGCTTTTTACAATGAGCAGTTCTTC.

In its sample, this clone was seen a few times. V gene TRBV19 combines with J gene TRBJ1-1; TRBD1 agrees at 9 bases. Germline lookup yields CDR1 LNHDA and CDR2 SQIVND (reference sequence). Losses at the gene ends were 7 bases for V and 3 bases for J; bases not matched to a gene: 12. The CDR3 covers 16 residues. The DNA for the CDR3 is TGTGCCAGTAAGGACAGGGGAGGAGGTTCGTACACTGAAGCTTTCTTT. Encoded protein: CASKDRGGGSYTEAFF.

Written as DNA, the CDR3 is TGTGCCAGCAGTGTTGAGGGACAGGGAGTAATCGGGACTGAAGCTTTCTTT. It yields the protein CASSVEGQGVIGTEAFF. The chain is built from TRBV6-1 and TRBJ1-1, with 9 bases aligning to TRBD1. This CDR3 has 17 amino acids. From germline, CDR1 is MNHNS and CDR2 SASEGT. The V segment lost 4 bases and the J segment 5 bases; nucleotides outside the gene matches: 14.

This clone was seen once. This chain joins TRBV7-9 and TRBJ1-2, with D maybe TRBD1 (5 bases). In germline, CDR1 is SEHNR, CDR2 FQNEAQ (reference sequence). With 10 bases removed from V and 5 bases from J, the gap between germline ends came to 23 bases. This CDR3 region has 15 residues. Here the CDR3 reads CATPKREGIGYGYTF. CDR3 sequence (DNA): TGTGCCACCCCAAAACGGGAGGGGATTGGGTATGGCTACACCTTC. Full variable domain (missing parts from reference TRBV7-9 and TRBJ1-2): DTGVSQNPRHKITKRGQNVTFRCDPISEHNRLYWYRQTLGQGPEFLTYFQNEAQLEKSRLLSDRFSAERPKGSFSTLEIQRTEQGDSAMYLCATPKREGIGYGYTFGSGTRLTVV.

The J gene is TRBJ2-7, the V gene TRBV28; D possibly corresponds to TRBD2 (6 bases). V lost 2 bases, J lost 1 base, and 9 bases lay in between. Germline CDR1 reads MDHEN; CDR2 reads SYDVKM. This CDR3 region has 14 residues. The CDR3 region has the DNA TGTGCCAGCAGTTTACAGGGAGGTTCCTACGAGCAGTACGTC. It translates to CASSLQGGSYEQYV.

This chain connects TRBV5-5 to TRBJ1-1, with D unresolved. Germline V CDR1 and CDR2: SGHKS, YYEKEE (reference sequence). The CDR3 runs 13 residues. V was shortened by 4 bases and J by 11 bases, with 18 bases between the two germline ends. As DNA, the CDR3 is TGTGCCAGCAGCCTAACAGCCGCTCGGGGTGCTTTCTTT. Protein sequence: CASSLTAARGAFF.

J is TRBJ1-1 and V is TRBV28, with D hard to call. V dropped 3 bases and J dropped 1 base, with 12 bases sitting between them. The CDR3 consists of 15 residues. Germline CDR1 MDHEN, CDR2 SYDVKM. CDR3 sequence: CASSFLLGENTEAFF. The CDR3 DNA reads TGTGCCAGCAGTTTCCTCCTCGGGGAGAACACTGAAGCTTTCTTT.

The chain joins TRBV27 to TRBJ2-1; no definite D call. The CDR3 consists of 13 residues. From germline, CDR1 is MNHEY and CDR2 SMNVEV (reference sequence). Trimming removed 2 bases from V and 3 bases from J, with 5 bases in between. CDR3 sequence (DNA): TGTGCCAGCAGTTTAGCAGACTACAATGAGCAGTTCTTC. Residues: CASSLADYNEQFF.

This clone came up once. The rearrangement uses TRBV23-1 and TRBJ1-5, with D perhaps matching TRBD1 (5 bases). TRBV23-1 is reported as an ORF; its role is uncertain. V lost 2 bases and J 4 bases, leaving 9 bases between the germline ends. The length of the CDR3 is 14 residues. The CDR3 nucleotides are TGCGCCAGCAGTCAAAAGACAGTTAATCAGCCCCAGCATTTT. Translation gives CASSQKTVNQPQHF.

V and J are TRBV2 and TRBJ1-4; the match to TRBD1 covers 8 bases. With V trimmed by 8 bases and J by 5 bases, 13 bases remained unmatched. This CDR3 is 16 amino acids long. Germline CDR1 reads SNHLY; CDR2 reads FYNNEI. This CDR3 is CASCWGTGQANEKLFF. Written as DNA, the CDR3 is TGTGCCAGCTGCTGGGGGACAGGACAGGCGAATGAAAAACTGTTTTTT.

The V call is TRBV3-1 (or the pseudogene TRBV3-2), the J call TRBJ2-1; D remains ambiguous. Trimming took 1 base from V and 6 from J, leaving 7 bases between them. CDR1 is LGHDT and CDR2 is YNNKEL in the germline V gene (reference sequence). The CDR3 runs 13 residues. CDR3 protein: CASSQATPNEQFF. CDR3 bases: TGTGCCAGCAGCCAAGCCACACCCAATGAGCAGTTCTTC.

Written as DNA, the CDR3 is TGTGCCAGCAGGGGGGGGTTGGCTAATGAAAAACTGTTTTTT. Its protein is CASRGGLANEKLFF. This sequence joins TRBV6-5 and TRBJ1-4; a weak D match, TRBD1 (5 bases). The CDR3 is made up of 14 amino acids. Trimming cost V 6 bases and J 3 bases, with 11 bases left between them. CDR1 and CDR2 (germline): MNHEY, SVGAGI.